A single TCR beta chain is shown here with its context. It lacks a known antigen. No conserved phenylalanine or tryptophan ends this CDR3, so it is likely a read error. The limits of the CDR3 on the DNA are not certain, so only TCRdb's listed CDR3 is given. The receptor library was made with PCR. The sequencer listed for this sample is Illumina HiSeq 2000. TCRdb handled the public reads itself, with Q25 trimming in fastp and clone calling in MiXCR, and kept productive beta chains. Rows with a matching CDR3 protein are joined into one entry that keeps the most common DNA and genes. Here the sample has over 15,000 distinct CDR3 sequences; roughly two fifths occur a single time. The top ten constitute 25% to 35% of the sample. Inclusive of both ends, the CDR3 amounts to 16 amino acids. CDR1 is given as SNHLY and CDR2 as FYNNEI, both from the germline V gene. The data were taken from a study of tumor-infiltrating lymphocytes in oesophageal squamous cell carcinoma listed by TCRdb under 2016.

The sample comprised esophageal tumor tissue. The chain employs TRBV2 and TRBJ2-1; TRBD2 is the table's D call, not checked against the DNA. The TCR was taken from a male donor with esophageal squamous cell carcinoma. For the CDR3, the sequence is CASRQDGLDYGYTFGS.